This passage covers 25 T cell receptor beta chains from one sample sequenced in a study of blood T cell repertoires in COVID-19. The table came from immunoSEQ multiplex PCR; TCRdb's copy has only in-frame clones and leaves some out. The data hold about 270,000 clones, with roughly 91% observed a single time. Sequencing input: PBMCs or T cells enriched from blood (not recorded which). These receptor sequences come from a woman aged 60-75 years in a cohort exposed to, infected with or recovered from COVID-19 (not recorded which).

The rearrangement uses TRBV5-1 and TRBJ2-7, with D maybe TRBD1 (5 bases). Germline values: CDR1 SGHRS, CDR2 YFSETQ. The CDR3 extends over 14 amino acids. Trimming cost V 2 bases and J 7 bases, with 16 bases left between them. CDR3 DNA: TGCGCCAGCAGCTTAATATTAGGGGCAGGGGAGCAGTACTTC. This translates into CASSLILGAGEQYF.

The chain recombines TRBV28 with TRBJ2-7; 7 nucleotides match TRBD2. The CDR3 is 14 residues long. The V gene's germline CDR1 is MDHEN and CDR2 SYDVKM. V was pared by 6 bases and J by 3 bases, with 8 bases of the junction left unmatched. CDR3 loop: CASRERDDHYEQYF. The CDR3 DNA reads as TGTGCCAGCAGAGAGCGGGACGACCACTACGAGCAGTACTTC.

This chain connects TRBV24-1 to TRBJ1-5; D is perhaps TRBD1 (5 bases). The CDR3 has 15 amino acids. The germline V gene encodes CDR1 KGHDR and CDR2 SFDVKD. V was cut by 2 bases and J by 6 bases, with 13 bases left in between. In DNA form, the CDR3 reads TGTGCCACCAGTGATTCCCGCAGGGTCGGTCAGCCCCAGCATTTT. Its protein product is CATSDSRRVGQPQHF.

This clone was counted a few times. This chain uses TRBV4-2 with TRBJ2-6, with TRBD1 matching 8 bases. Germline lookup yields CDR1 LGHNA and CDR2 YNFKEQ. The CDR3 is made up of 19 amino acids. V lost 5 bases, J lost 0 bases, and 12 bases stayed unmatched. The CDR3 DNA reads TGTGCCAGCAGCAAAGGGTGGACAGGGACACCCTCTGGGGCCAACGTCCTGACTTTC. Translating gives CASSKGWTGTPSGANVLTF.

The gene calls are TRBV4-1 and TRBJ2-2; tentative D call: TRBD2 (6 bases). The CDR3 consists of 15 residues. From germline, CDR1 is MGHRA and CDR2 YSYEKL. Trimming left V 2 bases short and J 8 bases short, with 15 bases between. The CDR3 loop reads CASSQSLGGTGELFF. In DNA, the CDR3 is TGCGCCAGCAGCCAAAGCTTAGGAGGGACGGGGGAGCTGTTTTTT.

The rearrangement uses TRBV3-1 (or the pseudogene TRBV3-2) and TRBJ1-1; the D is unclear. Trimming took 4 bases from V and 5 from J, leaving 8 bases between them. Germline CDR1 LGHDT, CDR2 YNNKEL (reference sequence). There are 12 residues in the CDR3. The CDR3 nucleotides are TGTGCCAGCAGCCTACCGCGGACTGAAGCTTTCTTT. Amino acid sequence: CASSLPRTEAFF.

The gene calls are TRBV19 and TRBJ1-1; the match to TRBD1 covers 9 bases. The CDR3 is 15 amino acids. The V segment lost 5 bases and the J segment 4 bases; nucleotides outside the gene matches: 8. Germline loops: CDR1 LNHDA, CDR2 SQIVND (reference sequence). CDR3 in DNA: TGTGCCAGTAGTGCTCGGGACAGGGAAGGCACTGAAGCTTTCTTT. The encoded protein is CASSARDREGTEAFF.

The V gene is TRBV29-1, the J gene TRBJ2-7; 11 positions agree with TRBD1. The germline V gene has CDR1 SQVTM and CDR2 ANQGSEA. The CDR3 covers 14 residues. V shed 4 bases and J 4 bases; nucleotides not matched to a gene: 6. In DNA, the CDR3 is TGCAGCGTTGGGCCGGGACAGGGGGTATACGAGCAGTACTTC. Amino acids: CSVGPGQGVYEQYF.

The chain combines TRBV28 with TRBJ2-7; 8 nucleotides align to TRBD2. Germline CDR1 and CDR2: MDHEN and SYDVKM. CDR3 length: 16 amino acids. V shed 5 bases and J 6 bases; nucleotides not matched to a gene: 15. CDR3 sequence reads: CASSPTTQRELGEQYF. CDR3 bases: TGTGCCAGCAGTCCGACTACACAGCGGGAGTTGGGCGAGCAGTACTTC. Looking up the rest from reference TRBV28 and TRBJ2-7 gives the full variable domain: DVKVTQSSRYLVKRTGEKVFLECVQDMDHENMFWYRQDPGLGLRLIYFSYDVKMKEKGDIPEGYSVSREKKERFSLILESASTNQTSMYLCASSPTTQRELGEQYFGPGTRLTVT.

CDR3 in DNA: TGTGCCAGCAGTGTCAACCTTGGAGGTAGCTACAATGAGCAGTTCTTC. It yields the protein CASSVNLGGSYNEQFF. The chain combines TRBV2 with TRBJ2-1, with D perhaps TRBD2 (5 bases). V shed 4 bases and J shed 3 bases, with 16 bases lying between them. The CDR3 extends over 16 amino acids. CDR1 and CDR2 from the germline V gene are SNHLY and FYNNEI.

The genes are TRBV6-2 or TRBV6-3 and TRBJ1-4; TRBD1 agrees at 7 bases. This CDR3 has 16 residues. Germline assignment: CDR1 MNHEY and CDR2 SVGEGT. V was clipped by 6 bases and J by 8 bases; unmatched bases: 15. CDR3 sequence reads: CASSRNNRGEGEKLFF. CDR3 nucleotide sequence: TGTGCCAGCAGCCGAAATAACAGGGGAGAAGGCGAAAAACTGTTTTTT.

The sample holds many counts of this clone. This rearrangement joins TRBV29-1 to TRBJ1-1; 7 positions agree with TRBD1. The trim removed 7 bases at V and 1 base at J, leaving 6 bases unmatched. From germline, CDR1 is SQVTM and CDR2 ANQGSEA. The CDR3 sequence is 13 residues long. In DNA form, the CDR3 reads TGCAGCGCATCGGGACAGAAGAACACTGAAGCTTTCTTT. Translation gives CSASGQKNTEAFF.

The gene calls are TRBV23-1 and TRBJ2-5; D perhaps matches TRBD1 (5 bases). TRBV23-1 is identified as an open reading frame with a role that is uncertain. Trimming left V 4 bases short and J 1 base short, with 10 bases between. CDR3 length: 14 amino acids. CDR3 region: CASSLRQFQETQYF. CDR3 nucleotides: TGCGCCAGCAGTCTTAGACAGTTCCAAGAGACCCAGTACTTC.

This clone appeared a single time. The V call is TRBV3-1 (or the pseudogene TRBV3-2), the J call TRBJ2-7; tentatively, D is TRBD1 (5 bases). The CDR3 sequence is 13 residues long. Germline V lookup: CDR1 LGHDT, CDR2 YNNKEL (reference sequence). V lost 3 bases and J 3 bases, leaving 9 bases between the germline ends. This chain's CDR3 is CASSQGPDYEQYF. Here the CDR3 DNA reads TGTGCCAGCAGCCAGGGGCCCGACTACGAGCAGTACTTC.

The chain couples TRBV4-2 to TRBJ1-5, with a weak D call TRBD1 (5 bases). Germline V gene lookup returns CDR1 LGHNA and CDR2 YNFKEQ. This CDR3 has 14 amino acids. V was pared by 4 bases and J by 1 base, with 8 bases between. CDR3 sequence reads: CASSLQGSNQPQHF. The CDR3 coding sequence is TGTGCCAGCAGCCTCCAGGGAAGCAATCAGCCCCAGCATTTT.

The genes are TRBV29-1 and TRBJ2-5; 8 bases line up with TRBD2. Germline CDR1 reads SQVTM; CDR2 reads ANQGSEA. This CDR3 is 15 amino acids long. Trimming cost V 5 bases and J 2 bases; bases outside gene matches: 10. This CDR3 is CSVLGGGRSQETQYF. The CDR3 coding sequence is TGCAGCGTTTTAGGTGGCGGGAGGAGTCAAGAGACCCAGTACTTC.

The rearrangement uses TRBV15 and TRBJ2-7, with D perhaps TRBD1 (6 bases). Per germline, CDR1 LNHNV and CDR2 YYDKDF (reference sequence). This CDR3 region has 16 residues. Trimming left V 1 base short and J 0 bases short, with 13 bases between. CDR3 region: CATSRVGQGSSYEQYF. CDR3 coding DNA: TGTGCCACCAGCAGAGTAGGTCAGGGGAGCTCCTACGAGCAGTACTTC.

Turning to this clone: Additional DNA sequences in this sample encode the identical CDR3. The chain carries TRBV6-5 and TRBJ2-7, with D perhaps matching TRBD1 (6 bases). Germline CDR1 reads MNHEY; CDR2 reads SVGAGI. The CDR3 runs to 13 residues. Trimming took off 2 bases at V and 2 bases at J, with 7 bases between the two ends. In nucleotides, the CDR3 is TGTGCCAGCAGTTACGAGGGGGCCTACGAGCAGTACTTC. Translating gives CASSYEGAYEQYF.

The chain joins TRBV18 to TRBJ1-3; D uncertain. The CDR3 has 17 residues. Germline loops: CDR1 KGHSH, CDR2 LQKENI. V was cut by 0 bases and J by 0 bases, with 12 bases left in between. This CDR3 is CASSPPTQASSGNTIYF. DNA of the CDR3: TGTGCCAGCTCACCACCGACCCAGGCGAGCTCTGGAAACACCATATATTTT.

The chain carries TRBV28 and TRBJ1-5; no clear D gene. Germline lookup yields CDR1 MDHEN and CDR2 SYDVKM. This CDR3 is 18 amino acids long. Trimming took 2 bases from V and 0 from J, leaving 17 bases between them. The DNA for the CDR3 is TGTGCCAGCAGTTTAAGAGTAACAGCCGACTATAGCAATCAGCCCCAGCATTTT. It is translated as CASSLRVTADYSNQPQHF.

The chain employs TRBV27 and TRBJ1-1, with a tentative D call TRBD1 (6 bases). The CDR3 has 14 residues. Germline V CDR1 and CDR2: MNHEY, SMNVEV (reference sequence). The V end was cut by 2 bases, the J end by 1 base, with 8 bases between. Written as DNA, the CDR3 is TGTGCCAGCAGTTTAGAGGACAGGAACACTGAAGCTTTCTTT. It encodes CASSLEDRNTEAFF.

V gene TRBV13 combines with J gene TRBJ2-3; tentative D call: TRBD2 (6 bases). V lost 0 bases and J lost 6, with 10 bases in between. CDR1 and CDR2 (germline): PRHDT, FYEKMQ (reference sequence). The CDR3 totals 14 residues. The CDR3 DNA follows: TGTGCCAGCAGCTTAGGTAGGCTAGCGGATACGCAGTATTTT. Protein: CASSLGRLADTQYF.

The CDR3 region is CSVLPGQEGEKLFF. Here the CDR3 DNA reads TGCAGCGTTCTCCCGGGACAGGAGGGCGAAAAACTGTTTTTT. The V call is TRBV29-1, the J call TRBJ1-4; TRBD1 agrees at 8 bases. The germline gives CDR1 SQVTM, CDR2 ANQGSEA. This CDR3 spans 14 amino acids. The junction had 10 bases not matched to a gene; V was cut back by 5 bases and J by 8 bases.

The CDR3 here is CASSNRDSYEQYF. The CDR3 region has the DNA TGTGCCAGCAGCAACCGGGACAGCTACGAGCAGTACTTC. V usage is TRBV28 and J usage is TRBJ2-7; 7 nucleotides line up with TRBD1. The CDR3 is 13 residues long. The germline gives CDR1 MDHEN, CDR2 SYDVKM. The ends lost 6 bases at V and 3 bases at J; junction bases unmatched: 5.

The rearrangement joins TRBV29-1 to TRBJ2-7; 9 bases are a match to TRBD2. V was pared by 0 bases and J by 3 bases, with 9 bases of the junction left unmatched. CDR1 is SQVTM, CDR2 ANQGSEA, per germline. The CDR3 runs to 16 residues. The CDR3 sequence: CSVEDPLAGELYEQYF. The CDR3 region has the DNA TGCAGCGTTGAAGATCCCTTAGCGGGAGAGCTCTACGAGCAGTACTTC.